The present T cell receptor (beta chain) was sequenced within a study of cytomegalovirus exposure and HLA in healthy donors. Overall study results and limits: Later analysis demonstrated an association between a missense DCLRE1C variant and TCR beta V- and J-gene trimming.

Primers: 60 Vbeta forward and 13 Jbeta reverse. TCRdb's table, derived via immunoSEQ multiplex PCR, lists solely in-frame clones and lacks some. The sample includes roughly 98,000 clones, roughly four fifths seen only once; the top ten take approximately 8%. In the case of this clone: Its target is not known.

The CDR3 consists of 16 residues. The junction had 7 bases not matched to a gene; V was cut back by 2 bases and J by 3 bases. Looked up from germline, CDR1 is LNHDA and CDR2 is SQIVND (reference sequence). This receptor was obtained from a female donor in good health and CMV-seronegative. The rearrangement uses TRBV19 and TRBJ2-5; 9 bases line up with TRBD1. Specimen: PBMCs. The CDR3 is CASSINRGPSKETQYF. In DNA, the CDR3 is TGTGCCAGTAGTATAAACAGGGGGCCTTCTAAAGAGACCCAGTACTTC.